What follows describes a single T cell receptor beta chain. Its target is unknown. TCRdb re-called the 5' RACE reads with MiXCR, one entry per CDR3 protein. The sample lists 450,000 or so distinct CDR3 sequences, 13% to 15% occurring once. Between the trimmed V and J ends, which lost 0 bases and 9 bases, there was a span of 21 bases. This CDR3 has 16 amino acids. CDR1 and CDR2 from the germline V gene are LGHNA and YSLEER. This specimen belongs to a study of identical twins. Regarding the study as a whole: The models systematically underestimated how much out-of-frame TCR alpha was shared in monozygotic twins.

These same data were also listed under a study on yellow fever vaccine responses in identical twins. As that report states: A vaccine T cell response that seemed partly convergent and partly personalized was reported in twins.

Input material: CD4+ T cells sorted from blood. This sequence joins TRBV4-3 and TRBJ2-7; D assignment may be TRBD1 or TRBD2 (5 bases each). This TCR came from a woman aged 18-30 years in good health. The CDR3 bases are TGCGCCAGCAGCCAAGATTGGGAAACTAGTTCGGGGACGCAGTACTTC. It encodes CASSQDWETSSGTQYF.